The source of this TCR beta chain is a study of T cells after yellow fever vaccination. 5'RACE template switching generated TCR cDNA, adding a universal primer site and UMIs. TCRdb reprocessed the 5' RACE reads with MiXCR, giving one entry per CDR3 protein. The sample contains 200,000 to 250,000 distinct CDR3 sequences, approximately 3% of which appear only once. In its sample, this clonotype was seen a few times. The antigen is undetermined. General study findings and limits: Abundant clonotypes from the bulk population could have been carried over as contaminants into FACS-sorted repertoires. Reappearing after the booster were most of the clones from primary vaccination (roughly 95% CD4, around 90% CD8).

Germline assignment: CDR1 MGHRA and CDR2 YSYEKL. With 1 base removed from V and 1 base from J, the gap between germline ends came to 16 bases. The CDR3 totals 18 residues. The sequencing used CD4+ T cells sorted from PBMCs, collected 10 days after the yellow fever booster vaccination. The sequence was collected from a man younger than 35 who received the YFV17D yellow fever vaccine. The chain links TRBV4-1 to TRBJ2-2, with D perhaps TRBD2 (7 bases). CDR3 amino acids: CASSQVGGRRGNTGELFF. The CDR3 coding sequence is TGCGCCAGCAGCCAAGTCGGGGGGCGGCGAGGGAACACCGGGGAGCTGTTTTTT.